Listed here are 2 T cell receptor beta chains from one sample, sequenced in a study of vaccination effects on CD4 cells after COVID-19. Before sequencing took place, the ViraFEST assay used viral peptide pools to expand antigen-specific CD4+ T cells. The authors isolated CD4+ T cells after more than eight days of culture. According to the study, vaccine recipients showed no prior SARS-CoV-2 infection and negative nucleocapsid antibodies. Their antigen targets remain unknown. Clones were sequenced by immunoSEQ multiplex PCR, and TCRdb holds only the in-frame ones, with some missing. The sample contains some 22,000 clones, over 65% of which appear only once. Sequenced material: CD4+ T cells from PBMCs cultured with HCoV-NL63 spike peptides, taken before COVID-19 vaccination. These receptor sequences come from a human donor who received a COVID-19 vaccine.

The CDR3 sequence is CASSPPGTVSTDTQYF. DNA for the CDR3: TGTGCCAGCAGCCCTCCTGGGACTGTCAGCACAGATACGCAGTATTTT. J is TRBJ2-3 and V is TRBV5-4; D may be TRBD2 (6 bases). Trimming removed 4 bases from V and 0 bases from J, with 15 bases in between. The CDR3 runs to 16 residues. Germline CDR1 reads SGHNT; CDR2 reads YYREEE (reference sequence).

This clone was picked up one time. The chain uses TRBV29-1 and TRBJ1-1; D remains ambiguous. The germline gives CDR1 SQVTM, CDR2 ANQGSEA. The V end lost 4 bases, the J end lost 1 base, and 13 bases lay between the germline ends. This CDR3 has 14 residues. The CDR3 loop reads CSVVEASRNTEAFF. CDR3 bases: TGCAGCGTTGTAGAGGCCAGTCGGAACACTGAAGCTTTCTTT.